The entry that follows covers one T cell receptor beta chain sequence. The data derive from a study of blood T cell repertoires in COVID-19. Across the whole study: The analysed material was cDNA or gDNA that came from T cells, B-cell-depleted T cells, or PBMCs.

The CDR3 totals 16 residues. Trimming shortened V by 0 bases and J by 0 bases, and 12 bases separated the two germline ends. Germline assignment: CDR1 LGHDT and CDR2 YNNKEL (reference sequence). In the study's own analysis: Amplification with reference gene primers provided the estimates of nucleated cell counts. Here immunoSEQ multiplex PCR was the method, and the copy in TCRdb shows in-frame clones only, minus some. D and trimming come from the DNA, and the V and J calls and clone size come from that table. Of 21,000 or so clones detected, under 90% appear once; the ten largest clones hold 6.5% to 8%.

V usage is TRBV3-1 (or the pseudogene TRBV3-2) and J usage is TRBJ2-7, with D perhaps TRBD1 (6 bases). The clonotype was recovered from a human donor in a cohort sampled during active COVID-19. The sample consisted of peripheral blood. The CDR3 loop reads CASSQDFRTVSYEQYF. The DNA for the CDR3 is TGTGCCAGCAGCCAAGACTTCCGGACAGTCTCCTACGAGCAGTACTTC.